These 5 T cell receptor beta chains came from one sample sequenced in a study of shared clonotypes between healthy human individuals. Assay used: immunoSEQ multiplex PCR; TCRdb lists only in-frame clones, some missing. The sample shows some 2.4 million clones, 80% to 95% of them seen only once. The sample taken for sequencing was naive CD4+ T cells from PBMCs. Specified subset: CD45RA+ positively selected. The source of these receptors is a man in his late teens or twenties in good health. Some clones in this sample may be carry-over from other donors' samples.

The V and J genes are TRBV9 and TRBJ1-5; possible D gene TRBD1, 6 bases. The germline V gene has CDR1 SGDLS and CDR2 YYNGEE. This CDR3 spans 15 amino acids. V gave up 3 bases and J gave up 4 bases, with 14 bases separating them. CDR3 in DNA: TGTGCCAGCAGCGCCTCGGGACACGCAAATCAGCCCCAGCATTTT. The encoded protein is CASSASGHANQPQHF. The variable domain in full, with the rest retrieved from reference TRBV9 and TRBJ1-5, is DSGVTQTPKHLITATGQRVTLRCSPRSGDLSVYWYQQSLDQGLQFLIQYYNGEERAKGNILERFSAQQFPDLHSELNLSSLELGDSALYFCASSASGHANQPQHFGDGTRLSIL.

The chain recombines TRBV6-1 with TRBJ2-3; D is unclear. The CDR3 has 11 residues. Looked up from germline, CDR1 is MNHNS and CDR2 is SASEGT. V lost 7 bases and J 6 bases, leaving 8 bases between the germline ends. The CDR3 loop is CASTRRDTQYF. CDR3 bases: TGTGCCAGCACCCGTAGGGATACGCAGTATTTT.

The rearrangement joins TRBV11-2 to TRBJ1-3; D is perhaps TRBD1 (5 bases). The CDR3 is 15 residues long. V was shortened by 9 bases and J by 2 bases, with 17 bases between the two germline ends. Germline CDR1 is SGHAT and CDR2 is FQNNGV. The chain's CDR3 is CASQQGWGAGNTIYF. The CDR3 DNA sequence: TGTGCCAGTCAGCAGGGCTGGGGAGCTGGAAACACCATATATTTT.

The V gene is TRBV7-2, the J gene TRBJ2-7, with 8 bases that match TRBD1. The germline CDR1 and CDR2 sequences are SGHTA and FQGNSA. Trimming took 2 bases from V and 5 from J; bases not matched to a gene: 5. The CDR3 loop spans 14 amino acids. The CDR3 DNA sequence: TGTGCCAGCAGCTTATCCGCAGGGGGCAACGAGCAGTACTTC. Amino acids: CASSLSAGGNEQYF. Using reference TRBV7-2 and TRBJ2-7 for the parts outside the CDR3, the full variable domain is GAGVSQSPSNKVTEKGKDVELRCDPISGHTALYWYRQSLGQGLEFLIYFQGNSAPDKSGLPSDRFSAERTGGSVSTLTIQRTQQEDSAVYLCASSLSAGGNEQYFGPGTRLTVT.

Notes on this clone: Other DNA sequences of this sample code for an identical CDR3. This chain connects TRBV7-2 to TRBJ2-5, with a weak D call TRBD2 (5 bases). Germline loops: CDR1 SGHTA, CDR2 FQGNSA. Trimming stripped 5 bases from V and 4 bases from J, with 14 bases between. The CDR3 length is 14 residues. This chain's CDR3 is CASSPSGTRETQYF. CDR3 nucleotide sequence: TGTGCCAGCAGCCCTTCGGGAACTCGAGAGACCCAGTACTTC.